This TCR beta chain comes out of a study of blood T cell repertoires in COVID-19. Clones were sequenced by immunoSEQ multiplex PCR, and TCRdb holds only the in-frame ones, with some missing. The sample lists more than 85,000 clones; 89% were seen once. This receptor was identified in a woman aged 65 to 85 with acute or convalescent COVID-19. Sample: peripheral blood.

This chain's CDR3 is CASSSGQGAGDNEKLFF. CDR3 nucleotides: TGTGCCAGCAGCTCCGGACAGGGGGCGGGGGATAATGAAAAACTGTTTTTT. V usage is TRBV5-4 and J usage is TRBJ1-4; 11 bases agree with TRBD1. CDR1 is SGHNT and CDR2 is YYREEE in the germline V gene (reference sequence). The CDR3 sequence is 17 residues long. Unmatched junction bases numbered 8, after V lost 3 bases and J lost 4 bases. The full variable domain, in which reference TRBV5-4 and TRBJ1-4 provide the parts outside the CDR3, is ETGVTQSPTHLIKTRGQQVTLRCSSQSGHNTVSWYQQALGQGPQFIFQYYREEENGRGNFPPRFSGLQFPNYSSELNVNALELDDSALYLCASSSGQGAGDNEKLFFGSGTQLSVL.